What follows is one T cell receptor (beta chain) and its context. The sample originates from a study of blood T cell repertoires in COVID-19. For the study at large: Samples came from the United States, Italy and Spain, spanning acute and convalescent COVID-19. T cells, B-cell-depleted T cells, or PBMCs supplied cDNA or gDNA.

Authors' processing steps: Quantification of nucleated cells was approximated via reference gene primer amplification. Some clones are missing from TCRdb's copy, which holds only in-frame ones; the method was immunoSEQ multiplex PCR. The DNA gave D and trimming, while V, J and clone size come from that table. The sample contains 150,000 to 200,000 clones, around 80% of which appear only once. The CDR3 is 15 residues long. Trimming took off 5 bases at V and 1 base at J, with 11 bases between the two ends. From germline, CDR1 is SGHVS and CDR2 FQNEAQ. The sample comprised peripheral blood. The chain joins TRBV7-8 to TRBJ2-2; D might be TRBD1 (6 bases). This clonotype originated in a man aged 60-69 years with acute or convalescent COVID-19. The CDR3 here is CASSQRTENTGELFF. The CDR3 region has the DNA TGTGCCAGCAGCCAACGGACAGAGAACACCGGGGAGCTGTTTTTT.